This T cell receptor (beta chain) was captured by sequencing in a study of beta chain features in type 1 diabetes. Sequenced material consisted of expressed TCRB transcripts (all of the isolated RNA was reverse transcribed). Libraries were prepared by immunoSEQ multiplex PCR; TCRdb keeps only in-frame clonotypes and omits some of them. This table holds about 930,000 clones, 17% found once. V shed 3 bases, J shed 4 bases, and the junction held 9 bases outside the gene matches. The CDR3 totals 16 residues. The sequenced sample was naive CD4+ T cells from blood. The chain couples TRBV23-1 to TRBJ1-2; 9 bases align to TRBD1. TRBV23-1 is an ORF; its function is uncertain. The origin of this receptor is a woman aged 18-29 years in good health. The CDR3 region has the DNA TGCGCCAGCAGTCAGGACAGGGGAGACGGTAGCTATGGCTACACCTTC. Protein: CASSQDRGDGSYGYTF.